This T cell receptor beta chain was sequenced in a study of CD8 T cells in ankylosing spondylitis. TCRdb independently ran MiXCR on the 5' RACE reads; one entry per CDR3 protein. Among about 140,000 distinct CDR3 sequences, 25% to 35% were seen once, and the ten largest hold 6%. Study-level results: Earlier literature documents some of the motif variants in reactive arthritis synovial fluid and blood.

This clonotype was recorded at least ten times. What it recognizes is unknown. CDR3 size: 12 residues. Trimming removed 5 bases from V and 6 bases from J, with 7 bases in between. Germline loops: CDR1 KGHSH, CDR2 LQKENI. Source material: synovial fluid, either unsorted or a sorted T cell fraction (not recorded which). The chain recombines TRBV18 with TRBJ2-2; D not certain. The clonotype originates from a male donor with ankylosing spondylitis. The CDR3 sequence: CASSFNSGELFF. The CDR3 DNA is TGTGCCAGCTCATTTAATTCCGGGGAGCTGTTTTTT.